The 2 T cell receptor beta chains below all came from one sample that was sequenced in a study of shared clonotypes between healthy human individuals. This table comes from immunoSEQ multiplex PCR, and its TCRdb copy is limited to in-frame clones, with some not included. The profile shows about 1,900,000 clones, roughly 95% of them singletons. The naive CD8 subset, CD45RO-negative cells positively selected for CCR7, excluded terminally differentiated effector memory CD45RA+ cells. Sequenced material: naive CD8+ T cells sorted from blood. The receptors were gathered from a man aged 18 to 30 in good health.

This chain links TRBV5-5 with TRBJ2-1; 11 positions agree with TRBD2. Looked up from germline, CDR1 is SGHKS and CDR2 is YYEKEE (reference sequence). V shed 4 bases, J shed 0 bases, and the junction held 6 bases outside the gene matches. This CDR3 region has 17 residues. CDR3 sequence (DNA): TGTGCCAGCAGCCCTGGGACTAGCGGTATCTCCTACAATGAGCAGTTCTTC. The encoded protein is CASSPGTSGISYNEQFF.

The chain joins TRBV5-6 to TRBJ1-6, with a tentative D call TRBD1 (5 bases). Germline V gene sequence: CDR1 SGHDT, CDR2 YYEEEE. The germline V and J ends were trimmed by 3 bases and 9 bases, with 10 bases remaining between them. The CDR3 spans 13 residues. CDR3 sequence reads: CASSWGPVSPLHF. CDR3 nucleotide sequence: TGTGCCAGCAGCTGGGGACCAGTTTCACCCCTCCACTTT.